This is a list of T cell receptor beta chains from one sample in a study of cytomegalovirus exposure and HLA in healthy donors. The protocol was immunoSEQ multiplex PCR, while the TCRdb copy is restricted to in-frame clones and leaves out a portion. The sample has over 70,000 clones, 75% to 85% seen once. The specimen was PBMCs. Every receptor here comes from a man aged 45-65 years in good health and CMV-seropositive. Both conserved end residues are part of each CDR3.

j_gene: TRBJ2-1; v_gene: TRBV5-1; CDR3aa: CASSGGGARYNEQFF
j_gene: TRBJ2-5; v_gene: TRBV6-5; CDR3aa: CASSRGTKEQYF
j_gene: TRBJ1-2; v_gene: TRBV5-4; CDR3aa: CAGTYGGKNYGYTF
j_gene: TRBJ1-1; v_gene: TRBV5-4; CDR3aa: CASSSTFMNTEAFF
j_gene: TRBJ1-1; v_gene: TRBV23-1; CDR3aa: CASSQSPQALNTEAFF
j_gene: TRBJ2-3; v_gene: TRBV7-8; CDR3aa: CASSLASPVAGTDTQYF
j_gene: TRBJ1-2; v_gene: TRBV4-3; CDR3aa: CASSQGHRVTNYGYTF
j_gene: TRBJ2-3; v_gene: TRBV15; CDR3aa: CATSRDRPSGISGDTQYF
j_gene: TRBJ2-7; v_gene: TRBV7-9; CDR3aa: CASSPFQGARYEQYF
j_gene: TRBJ2-6; v_gene: TRBV19; CDR3aa: CASSPFSGANVLTF